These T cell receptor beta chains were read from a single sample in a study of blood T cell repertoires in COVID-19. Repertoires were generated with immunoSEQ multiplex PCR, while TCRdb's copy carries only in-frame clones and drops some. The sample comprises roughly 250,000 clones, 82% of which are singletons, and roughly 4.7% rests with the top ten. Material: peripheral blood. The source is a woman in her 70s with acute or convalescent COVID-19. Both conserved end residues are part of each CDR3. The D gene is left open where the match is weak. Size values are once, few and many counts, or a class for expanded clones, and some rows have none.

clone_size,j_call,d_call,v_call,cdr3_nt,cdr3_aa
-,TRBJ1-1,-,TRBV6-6,TGTGCCAGCAGTTACTCGGAGGGCACTGAAGCTTTCTTT,CASSYSEGTEAFF
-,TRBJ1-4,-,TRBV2,TGTGCCAGCAGTGAAGGTCAGCCACTAGGGGAAAAACTGTTTTTT,CASSEGQPLGEKLFF
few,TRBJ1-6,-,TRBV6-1,TGTGCCAGCAGTGAAACGCAGGTCTGGTCACCCCTCCACTTT,CASSETQVWSPLHF
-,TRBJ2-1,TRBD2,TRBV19,TGTGCCAGTAGTATAGTCAGGACTAGCGGGGGGATATACAATGAGCAGTTCTTC,CASSIVRTSGGIYNEQFF
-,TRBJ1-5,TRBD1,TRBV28,TGTGCCAGCAGTTTAGGGACAGGGAACAATCAGCCCCAGCATTTT,CASSLGTGNNQPQHF
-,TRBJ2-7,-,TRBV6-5,TGTGCCACTTCTTTTTTGGACAGTACCTACGAGCAGTACTTC,CATSFLDSTYEQYF
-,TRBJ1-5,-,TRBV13,TGTGCCAGCAGCTTATATGGCAGGGTCCCCAATAGCAATCAGCCCCAGCATTTT,CASSLYGRVPNSNQPQHF
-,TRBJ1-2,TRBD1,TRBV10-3,TGTGCCATCAGCGAAGAGGGACAGTCCAGCTATGGCTACACCTTC,CAISEEGQSSYGYTF
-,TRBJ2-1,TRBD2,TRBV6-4,TGTGCCAGCAGTGCCTCGGGACTAGTTGCCGGCAATGAGCAGTTCTTC,CASSASGLVAGNEQFF
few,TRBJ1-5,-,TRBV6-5,TGTGCCAGCAGACGGTATAGCAATCAGCCCCAGCATTTT,CASRRYSNQPQHF
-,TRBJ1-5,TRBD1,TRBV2,TGTGCCAGCAGGGACCGACAGGGGTGGCAGCCCCAGCATTTT,CASRDRQGWQPQHF